This TCR beta chain was sequenced during a study of technical replicates of blood from a handful of donors. The assay was immunoSEQ multiplex PCR, and TCRdb's table has in-frame clones only and misses some. Of roughly 59,000 clones detected, 86% appear once; the ten largest clones hold about 5%. Germline V gives CDR1 SGDLS, CDR2 YYNGEE. The CDR3 is made up of 13 amino acids. V was trimmed by 3 bases and J by 9 bases, leaving 10 bases between them. This receptor was identified in a human donor in good health. Some clones in this sample may be carry-over from other donors' samples. The chain is built from TRBV9 and TRBJ1-6; D is unresolved. The sequencing sample was made of PBMCs. In DNA form, the CDR3 reads TGTGCCAGCAGCGAGAAAGTCGGTTCACCCCTCCACTTT. Its protein is CASSEKVGSPLHF.